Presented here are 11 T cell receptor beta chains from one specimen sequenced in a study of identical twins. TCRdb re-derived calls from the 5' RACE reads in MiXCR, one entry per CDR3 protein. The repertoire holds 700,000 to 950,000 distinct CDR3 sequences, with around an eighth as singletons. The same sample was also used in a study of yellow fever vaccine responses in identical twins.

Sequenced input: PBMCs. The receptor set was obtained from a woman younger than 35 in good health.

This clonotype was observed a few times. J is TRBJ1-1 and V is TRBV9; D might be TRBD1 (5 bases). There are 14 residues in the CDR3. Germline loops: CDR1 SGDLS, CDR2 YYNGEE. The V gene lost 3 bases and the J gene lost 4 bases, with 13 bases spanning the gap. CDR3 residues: CASSADGGGTEAFF. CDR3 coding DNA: TGTGCCAGCAGCGCGGACGGGGGGGGCACTGAAGCTTTCTTT.

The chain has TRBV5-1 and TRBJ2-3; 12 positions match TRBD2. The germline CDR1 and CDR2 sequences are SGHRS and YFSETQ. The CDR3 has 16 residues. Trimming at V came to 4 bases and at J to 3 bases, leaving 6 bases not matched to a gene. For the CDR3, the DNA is TGCGCCAGCAGCGCAAGACTAGCGGGGGCAACAGATACGCAGTATTTT. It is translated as CASSARLAGATDTQYF.

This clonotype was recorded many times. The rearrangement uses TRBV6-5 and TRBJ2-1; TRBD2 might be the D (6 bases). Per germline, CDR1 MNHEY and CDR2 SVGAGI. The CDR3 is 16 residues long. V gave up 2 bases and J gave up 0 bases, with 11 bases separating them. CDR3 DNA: TGTGCCAGCAGTTACGGGGTGACTAGCTCCTACAATGAGCAGTTCTTC. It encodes CASSYGVTSSYNEQFF.

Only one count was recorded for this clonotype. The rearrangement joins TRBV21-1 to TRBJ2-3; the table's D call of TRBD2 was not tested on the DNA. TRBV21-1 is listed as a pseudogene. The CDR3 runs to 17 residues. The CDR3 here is CASSKGGRGSGEDTQYF. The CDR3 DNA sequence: TGTGCCAGCAGCAAAGGGGGCCGGGGTAGCGGGGAAGATACGCAGTATTTT.

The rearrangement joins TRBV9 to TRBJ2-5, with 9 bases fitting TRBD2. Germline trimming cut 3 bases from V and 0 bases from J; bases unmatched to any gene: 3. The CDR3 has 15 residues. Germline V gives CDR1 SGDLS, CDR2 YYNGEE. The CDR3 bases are TGTGCCAGCAGCGCTCTAGCGGGGAACCAAGAGACCCAGTACTTC. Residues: CASSALAGNQETQYF. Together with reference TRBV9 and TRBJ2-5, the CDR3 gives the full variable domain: DSGVTQTPKHLITATGQRVTLRCSPRSGDLSVYWYQQSLDQGLQFLIQYYNGEERAKGNILERFSAQQFPDLHSELNLSSLELGDSALYFCASSALAGNQETQYFGPGTRLLVL.

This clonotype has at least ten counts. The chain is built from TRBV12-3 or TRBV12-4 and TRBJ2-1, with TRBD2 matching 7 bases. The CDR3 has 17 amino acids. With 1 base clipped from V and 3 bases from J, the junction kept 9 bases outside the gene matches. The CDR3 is CASSLGVGGVIYNEQFF. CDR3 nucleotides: TGTGCCAGCAGTTTAGGGGTTGGGGGGGTCATCTACAATGAGCAGTTCTTC.

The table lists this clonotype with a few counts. CDR3 DNA sequence: TGTGCCAGCAGTGACTCGGAGTCCACCGGGGAGCTGTTTTTT. Protein: CASSDSESTGELFF. The genes are TRBV6-4 and TRBJ2-2; D unresolved. Germline V gene lookup returns CDR1 MRHNA and CDR2 SNTAGT. The CDR3 is 14 amino acids. The germline V and J ends were trimmed by 0 bases and 4 bases, with 6 bases remaining between them.

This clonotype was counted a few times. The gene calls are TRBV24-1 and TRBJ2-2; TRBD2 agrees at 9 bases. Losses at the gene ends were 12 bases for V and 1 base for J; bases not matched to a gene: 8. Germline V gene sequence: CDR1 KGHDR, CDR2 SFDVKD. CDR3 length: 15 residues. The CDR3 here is CAVGIAGVNTGELFF. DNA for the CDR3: TGTGCCGTGGGGATAGCGGGAGTGAACACCGGGGAGCTGTTTTTT.

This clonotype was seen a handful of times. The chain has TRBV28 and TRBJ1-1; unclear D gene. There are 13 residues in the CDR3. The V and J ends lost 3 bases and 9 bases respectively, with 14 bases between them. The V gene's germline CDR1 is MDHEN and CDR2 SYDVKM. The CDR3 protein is CASSLFDVRKAFF. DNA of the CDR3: TGTGCCAGCAGTTTGTTTGACGTTAGGAAAGCTTTCTTT.

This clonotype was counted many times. CDR3 bases: TGCAGCGTTGAAAAGGGACAGACTGAAGCTTTCTTT. Amino acids: CSVEKGQTEAFF. The V and J genes are TRBV29-1 and TRBJ1-1; the match to TRBD1 covers 7 bases. The CDR3 loop spans 12 amino acids. In germline, CDR1 is SQVTM, CDR2 ANQGSEA. V lost 2 bases to trimming and J lost 5 bases; unmatched junction nucleotides: 2. Combining the CDR3 with reference TRBV29-1 and TRBJ1-1 gives the whole variable domain SAVISQKPSRDICQRGTSLTIQCQVDSQVTMMFWYRQQPGQSLTLIATANQGSEATYESGFVIDKFPISRPNLTFSTLTVSNMSPEDSSIYLCSVEKGQTEAFFGQGTRLTVV.

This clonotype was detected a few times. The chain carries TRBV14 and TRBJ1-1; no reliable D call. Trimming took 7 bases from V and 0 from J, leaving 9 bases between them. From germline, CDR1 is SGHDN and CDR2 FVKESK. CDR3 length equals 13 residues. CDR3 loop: CASTPTLNTEAFF. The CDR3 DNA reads TGTGCCAGCACCCCGACACTGAACACTGAAGCTTTCTTT.